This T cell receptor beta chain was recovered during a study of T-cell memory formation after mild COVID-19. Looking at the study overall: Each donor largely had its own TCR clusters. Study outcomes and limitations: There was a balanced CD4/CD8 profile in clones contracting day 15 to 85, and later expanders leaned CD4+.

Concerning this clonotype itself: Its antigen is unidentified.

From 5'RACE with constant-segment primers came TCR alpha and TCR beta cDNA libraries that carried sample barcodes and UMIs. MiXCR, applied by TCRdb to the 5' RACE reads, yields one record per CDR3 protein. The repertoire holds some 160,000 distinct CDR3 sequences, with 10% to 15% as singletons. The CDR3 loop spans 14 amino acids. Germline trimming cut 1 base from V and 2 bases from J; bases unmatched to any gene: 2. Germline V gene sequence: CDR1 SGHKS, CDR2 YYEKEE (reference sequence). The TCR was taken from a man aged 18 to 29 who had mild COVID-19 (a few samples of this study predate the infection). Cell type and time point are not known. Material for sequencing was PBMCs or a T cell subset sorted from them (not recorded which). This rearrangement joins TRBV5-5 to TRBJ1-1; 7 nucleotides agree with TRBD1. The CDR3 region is CASSLYRGNTEAFF. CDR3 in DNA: TGTGCCAGCAGCTTGTACAGGGGAAACACTGAAGCTTTCTTT.